The 11 T cell receptor beta chains presented below share a single source sample, sequenced in a study of shared clonotypes between healthy human individuals. The assay was immunoSEQ multiplex PCR, and TCRdb's table has in-frame clones only and misses some. The data hold about 1 million clones, with approximately 68% observed a single time. Sequenced input: memory CD4+ T cells sorted from blood. The subset here: CD45RA-negative fraction. The origin of the receptors is a man younger than 30 in good health.

This chain uses TRBV28 with TRBJ1-1; 10 bases line up with TRBD1. V shed 5 bases and J 2 bases; nucleotides not matched to a gene: 11. Germline loops: CDR1 MDHEN, CDR2 SYDVKM. CDR3 size: 17 residues. The chain's CDR3 is CASSPTGTGAVNTEAFF. The DNA of the CDR3 is TGTGCCAGCAGTCCAACCGGGACAGGGGCGGTAAACACTGAAGCTTTCTTT.

The chain links TRBV6-5 to TRBJ1-5; D unresolved. This CDR3 contains 13 residues. Trimming left V 1 base short and J 11 bases short, with 12 bases between. Germline assignment: CDR1 MNHEY and CDR2 SVGAGI. For the CDR3, the DNA is TGTGCCAGCAGTTACTATTACGGTGCAACCCAGCATTTT. This translates into CASSYYYGATQHF.

The gene calls are TRBV9 and TRBJ2-1, with 10 bases identical to TRBD1. Trimming at V came to 1 base and at J to 2 bases, leaving 3 bases not matched to a gene. The CDR3 spans 16 residues. Per germline, CDR1 SGDLS and CDR2 YYNGEE. CDR3 region: CASSVKTGGPYNEQFF. The DNA for the CDR3 is TGTGCCAGCAGCGTAAAGACAGGGGGCCCCTACAATGAGCAGTTCTTC.

The chain has TRBV25-1 and TRBJ1-2; possible D gene TRBD1, 6 bases. Trimming pared 6 bases from V and 0 bases from J, leaving 17 bases between. Germline values: CDR1 MGHDK, CDR2 SYGVNS. The CDR3 has 16 amino acids. The CDR3: CASSPLEDSANYGYTF. CDR3 sequence (DNA): TGTGCCAGCAGCCCCTTGGAGGACAGTGCTAACTATGGCTACACCTTC.

The chain employs TRBV6-1 and TRBJ1-6; 8 bases are shared with TRBD1. This CDR3 region has 12 residues. CDR1 and CDR2 (germline): MNHNS, SASEGT. V gave up 6 bases and J gave up 14 bases; unmatched junction bases: 6. DNA for the CDR3: TGTGCCAGCAGCACGGACAGGGACACCCTCCACTTT. The encoded protein is CASSTDRDTLHF.

The chain employs TRBV19 and TRBJ1-6, with TRBD1 as a possible D gene (6 bases). CDR3 size: 13 residues. CDR1 LNHDA and CDR2 SQIVND come from the germline V gene (reference sequence). The V end was cut by 5 bases, the J end by 9 bases, with 11 bases between. This CDR3 reads CASSPGQSSPLHF. CDR3 DNA sequence: TGTGCCAGTAGTCCAGGACAGAGTTCACCCCTCCACTTT.

A few counts support this clone. This chain connects TRBV20-1 to TRBJ2-3, with D perhaps matching TRBD1 (6 bases). The CDR3 has 11 amino acids. V lost 6 bases and J 7 bases, leaving 11 bases between the germline ends. Germline-derived CDR1 and CDR2 are DFQATT and SNEGSKA (reference sequence). CDR3 in amino acids: CSAVTGNTQYF. The CDR3 region has the DNA TGCAGTGCCGTAACAGGGAATACGCAGTATTTT.

The chain joins TRBV6-5 to TRBJ1-6; 8 nucleotides agree with TRBD1. CDR1 and CDR2 from the germline V gene are MNHEY and SVGAGI. V lost 9 bases to trimming and J lost 7 bases; unmatched junction nucleotides: 5. The CDR3 is 13 residues long. CDR3 sequence reads: CASTGGPNSPLHF. DNA of the CDR3: TGTGCCAGTACAGGGGGTCCGAATTCACCCCTCCACTTT.

The rearrangement joins TRBV30 to TRBJ2-7, with 8 bases identical to TRBD1. Germline V lookup: CDR1 GTSNPN, CDR2 SVGIG (reference sequence). After removal of 3 bases from V and 3 bases from J, the junction contained 4 bases not matched to a gene. This CDR3 contains 13 residues. CDR3 DNA sequence: TGTGCCTGGAGCCGGACAGGGAACTACGAGCAGTACTTC. Its translation is CAWSRTGNYEQYF.

This clone was seen once. The chain joins TRBV29-1 to TRBJ2-3; D unclear. V was trimmed by 4 bases and J by 1 base, leaving 12 bases between them. The CDR3 is made up of 14 amino acids. Germline CDR1 SQVTM, CDR2 ANQGSEA. CDR3 coding DNA: TGCAGCGTTGGTCAAGGCGGAGGCACAGATACGCAGTATTTT. Amino acids: CSVGQGGGTDTQYF.

This clone was recorded a few times. The chain links TRBV5-4 to TRBJ1-2, with D perhaps TRBD1 (5 bases). The CDR3 runs 14 residues. Trimming removed 4 bases from V and 4 bases from J, with 14 bases in between. Germline V lookup: CDR1 SGHNT, CDR2 YYREEE (reference sequence). CDR3 bases: TGTGCCAGCAGCGTTACAATGGGGGGCTATGGCTACACCTTC. It codes for CASSVTMGGYGYTF. Filled out from reference TRBV5-4 and TRBJ1-2, the complete variable domain reads ETGVTQSPTHLIKTRGQQVTLRCSSQSGHNTVSWYQQALGQGPQFIFQYYREEENGRGNFPPRFSGLQFPNYSSELNVNALELDDSALYLCASSVTMGGYGYTFGSGTRLTVV.